The T cell receptor (beta chain) under discussion was sequenced for a study of Ad26.COV2.S vaccination and SARS-CoV-2 variants. Study-level findings and limits: The analyses of TCR breadth and depth may have understated the size of total T cell responses.

Clones were sequenced by immunoSEQ multiplex PCR, and TCRdb holds only the in-frame ones, with some missing. The profile covers roughly 510,000 clones, with about 83% appearing a single time and more than 10% taken by the ten largest. Deletions cut 1 base from V and 9 bases from J, with 10 bases between. Germline lookup yields CDR1 LGHNA and CDR2 YSLEER. The CDR3 consists of 14 residues. Concerning this clone: Its antigen is unidentified.

Specified treatment: some 20 received Ad26.COV2.S at low or high dose, single or two shots; a few received placebo; per-sample allocation not given. Samples were taken on day 63 after the first vaccine or placebo injection. The chain joins TRBV4-3 to TRBJ1-6; unclear D gene. This clonotype was sampled from a person between 18 and 59 years old who received the Ad26.COV2.S COVID-19 vaccine or a placebo. The sample consisted of peripheral blood, taken in a trial of Ad26.COV2.S vaccine versus placebo. Written as DNA, the CDR3 is TGCGCCAGCAGCCAAGTTGGTGGGGTTTCACCCCTCCACTTT. Its translation is CASSQVGGVSPLHF.